The sequence of this T cell receptor beta chain was determined in a study of blood T cell repertoires in COVID-19. In the study overall: From the United States, Italy and Spain came samples of acute and convalescent COVID-19.

Unmatched junction bases numbered 13, after V lost 1 base and J lost 7 bases. The CDR3 spans 18 residues. CDR1 is LNHDA and CDR2 is SQIVND in the germline V gene (reference sequence). As handled by the study authors: Estimation of nucleated cell counts was performed using reference gene primer amplification. The method was immunoSEQ multiplex PCR; TCRdb's version includes in-frame clones alone and lacks a portion of them. Clonal size and the V and J genes are those of that table, whereas D and trimming came from the DNA. The table records around 120,000 clones, about 88% of them present only once. The sequenced sample consisted of peripheral blood. This TCR derives from a man aged 60 to 69 with COVID-19, enrolled during active disease. The chain couples TRBV19 to TRBJ2-1, with TRBD2 matching 10 bases. CDR3 nucleotides: TGTGCCAGTAGTATAGCCGAGGCCCTACTAGCGGGGTTGAATGAGCAGTTCTTC. Translated: CASSIAEALLAGLNEQFF.